These 23 T cell receptor beta chains share one sample of origin, sequenced in a study of T cell changes during pregnancy in multiple sclerosis. Clones were sequenced by immunoSEQ multiplex PCR, and TCRdb holds only the in-frame ones, with some missing. The sample includes some 59,000 clones, roughly 88% of them seen just once. Material: peripheral blood, obtained in the third trimester of pregnancy. The receptors were sampled from a female donor in good health, enrolled as a control in a pregnancy study.

V and J are TRBV7-9 and TRBJ1-1; 7 nucleotides agree with TRBD1. V dropped 4 bases and J dropped 8; count of bases not matched to a gene: 7. There are 13 residues in the CDR3. Germline V gene sequence: CDR1 SEHNR, CDR2 FQNEAQ (reference sequence). DNA of the CDR3: TGTGCCAGCAGCTATCCCCTGACAGGGGAAGCTTTCTTT. The encoded protein is CASSYPLTGEAFF.

This clone was detected once. The rearrangement joins TRBV6-5 to TRBJ1-2, with unresolved D. The CDR3 runs 15 residues. V lost 6 bases and J 7 bases, leaving 21 bases between the germline ends. The germline gives CDR1 MNHEY, CDR2 SVGAGI. Here the CDR3 DNA reads TGTGCCAGCAGGTCCCGTTGGAGGGATGGGTTTGGCTACACCTTC. Its protein product is CASRSRWRDGFGYTF.

This chain uses TRBV18 with TRBJ2-3; possible D gene TRBD2, 6 bases. The V gene's germline CDR1 is KGHSH and CDR2 LQKENI. The germline V and J ends were trimmed by 4 bases and 0 bases, with 17 bases remaining between them. The CDR3 covers 17 residues. CDR3 nucleotide sequence: TGTGCCAGCTCACAAGATCCGCGCCTAGCGAGCACAGATACGCAGTATTTT. Translation: CASSQDPRLASTDTQYF.

This chain joins TRBV6-5 and TRBJ2-1, with D unresolved. Germline V lookup: CDR1 MNHEY, CDR2 SVGAGI. Trimming removed 0 bases at V and 0 bases at J, with 3 bases between. The CDR3 covers 14 residues. CDR3 bases: TGTGCCAGCAGTTACTCCAGCTCCTACAATGAGCAGTTCTTC. It encodes CASSYSSSYNEQFF.

This chain uses TRBV2 with TRBJ2-5; D is perhaps TRBD1 (5 bases). V lost 8 bases, J lost 3 bases, and 16 bases lay in between. Germline lookup yields CDR1 SNHLY and CDR2 FYNNEI. The length of the CDR3 is 14 residues. In DNA, the CDR3 is TGTGCCAGCGTAAAGGAAGACAGAGAAGAGACCCAGTACTTC. Protein product: CASVKEDREETQYF.

V usage is TRBV15 and J usage is TRBJ2-3; D possibly corresponds to TRBD1 (6 bases). Germline assignment: CDR1 LNHNV and CDR2 YYDKDF (reference sequence). This CDR3 has 16 residues. The V gene lost 0 bases and the J gene lost 6 bases, with 16 bases spanning the gap. CDR3 coding DNA: TGTGCCACCAGCAGAGATCAGGGGCCAGGGTCGGATACGCAGTATTTT. Encoded protein: CATSRDQGPGSDTQYF.

The chain has TRBV2 and TRBJ2-1, with 10 bases that match TRBD2. V was pared by 6 bases and J by 7 bases, with 9 bases of the junction left unmatched. This CDR3 spans 15 amino acids. Germline V CDR1 and CDR2: SNHLY, FYNNEI. CDR3 DNA sequence: TGTGCCAGCAGAGCCGGGACTAGCGCCCAGAATGAGCAGTTCTTC. It codes for CASRAGTSAQNEQFF.

V usage is TRBV19 and J usage is TRBJ2-1; D is uncertain. Germline assignment: CDR1 LNHDA and CDR2 SQIVND (reference sequence). This CDR3 comprises 17 residues. V lost 2 bases to trimming and J lost 1 base, with 15 bases between them. The CDR3 sequence: CASSIILVLRSYNEQFF. CDR3 nucleotides: TGTGCCAGTAGTATAATCCTCGTTCTCCGTTCCTACAATGAGCAGTTCTTC.

V gene TRBV11-2 combines with J gene TRBJ2-2; weak D call: TRBD2 (5 bases). Looked up from germline, CDR1 is SGHAT and CDR2 is FQNNGV. The CDR3 extends over 14 amino acids. Trimming took 4 bases from V and 4 from J, leaving 10 bases between them. CDR3 in amino acids: CASSYIGSTGELFF. CDR3 in DNA: TGTGCCAGCAGCTACATAGGGAGCACCGGGGAGCTGTTTTTT.

This clone was seen only once. This chain connects TRBV30 to TRBJ1-3; no clear D gene. Trimming took 4 bases from V and 0 from J, leaving 7 bases between them. The CDR3 spans 13 residues. CDR1 GTSNPN and CDR2 SVGIG come from the germline V gene (reference sequence). In DNA, the CDR3 is TGTGCCTGGACTGTGAGCTCTGGAAACACCATATATTTT. Protein: CAWTVSSGNTIYF.

This chain links TRBV23-1 with TRBJ1-1, with TRBD1 identical over 7 bases. TRBV23-1 is treated as an ORF (open reading frame) with a function not yet certain. The CDR3 contains 17 residues. V shed 7 bases, J shed 1 base, and the junction held 15 bases outside the gene matches. The CDR3 DNA reads TGCGCCAGCAATCCCTCACCTTGGGGACAGCGGAACACTGAAGCTTTCTTT. It codes for CASNPSPWGQRNTEAFF.

This chain joins TRBV18 and TRBJ2-1; the match to TRBD2 covers 10 bases. V was pared by 7 bases and J by 6 bases, with 3 bases of the junction left unmatched. CDR1 KGHSH and CDR2 LQKENI come from the germline V gene. The CDR3 totals 13 residues. Here the CDR3 reads CASLSGGVNEQFF. The CDR3 DNA reads as TGTGCCAGCTTGAGCGGGGGGGTCAATGAGCAGTTCTTC.

The chain couples TRBV30 to TRBJ1-1, with TRBD1 matching 8 bases. The CDR3 covers 14 residues. V was pared by 1 base and J by 5 bases, with 6 bases of the junction left unmatched. Germline loops: CDR1 GTSNPN, CDR2 SVGIG (reference sequence). The CDR3 here is CAWSERTGRTEAFF. The CDR3 bases are TGTGCCTGGAGTGAGCGGACAGGGCGGACTGAAGCTTTCTTT.

The chain recombines TRBV2 with TRBJ1-6; D may be TRBD1 (5 bases). The CDR3 loop spans 16 amino acids. Germline V lookup: CDR1 SNHLY, CDR2 FYNNEI. V lost 6 bases to trimming and J lost 4 bases, with 16 bases between them. In DNA, the CDR3 is TGTGCCAGCAGGGGGGGACTCACAAAGTATAATTCACCCCTCCACTTT. Protein: CASRGGLTKYNSPLHF.

The V gene is TRBV19, the J gene TRBJ1-1; 12 bases map to TRBD1. The CDR3 extends over 16 amino acids. The germline V gene encodes CDR1 LNHDA and CDR2 SQIVND (reference sequence). With 8 bases clipped from V and 4 bases from J, the junction kept 11 bases outside the gene matches. As DNA, the CDR3 is TGTGCCAGTGCCCCCCGGGACAGGGGGCGAGGCACTGAAGCTTTCTTT. It yields the protein CASAPRDRGRGTEAFF.

This clone was detected only a few times. The gene calls are TRBV9 and TRBJ2-5; D is possibly TRBD1 (6 bases). CDR1 SGDLS and CDR2 YYNGEE come from the germline V gene. CDR3 length equals 17 residues. V lost 0 bases and J lost 5, with 20 bases in between. The CDR3 DNA reads as TGTGCCAGCAGCGTAGGAGGGGGAACCCTCCCCGGGGAGACCCAGTACTTC. Translated, it gives CASSVGGGTLPGETQYF.

The chain links TRBV9 to TRBJ2-1; 8 bases agree with TRBD1. The CDR3 length is 17 residues. Germline V gives CDR1 SGDLS, CDR2 YYNGEE. Unmatched junction bases numbered 12, after V lost 1 base and J lost 6 bases. The CDR3 region is CASSVNQPGGAFNEQFF. The CDR3 DNA reads as TGTGCCAGCAGCGTAAATCAACCAGGGGGCGCGTTCAATGAGCAGTTCTTC.

This sequence joins TRBV6-5 and TRBJ2-1; 8 bases agree with TRBD2. The CDR3 totals 15 residues. Trimming removed 6 bases from V and 7 bases from J; junction bases left unmatched: 11. Per germline, CDR1 MNHEY and CDR2 SVGAGI. CDR3 DNA sequence: TGTGCCAGCAGATCGGGACTAGTTCCACCGAATGAGCAGTTCTTC. Its translation is CASRSGLVPPNEQFF.

J is TRBJ2-1 and V is TRBV27; 11 bases line up with TRBD2. V shed 0 bases, J shed 8 bases, and the junction held 6 bases outside the gene matches. Per the germline V gene, CDR1 is MNHEY and CDR2 is SMNVEV (reference sequence). The CDR3 has 16 residues. The CDR3 DNA follows: TGTGCCAGCAGTTTATCGTCGGCTAGCGGGAGGTATGAGCAGTTCTTC. This gives the protein CASSLSSASGRYEQFF.

V gene TRBV9 combines with J gene TRBJ2-5, with a weak D call TRBD1 (6 bases). Looked up from germline, CDR1 is SGDLS and CDR2 is YYNGEE. V was shortened by 0 bases and J by 6 bases, with 15 bases between the two germline ends. This CDR3 is 15 amino acids long. The CDR3 protein is CASSVGTADIQTQYF. The DNA for the CDR3 is TGTGCCAGCAGCGTAGGGACAGCCGATATTCAGACCCAGTACTTC.

The chain couples TRBV7-8 to TRBJ2-7, with D maybe TRBD1 (7 bases). With 3 bases removed from V and 5 bases from J, the gap between germline ends came to 14 bases. From germline, CDR1 is SGHVS and CDR2 FQNEAQ. There are 14 residues in the CDR3. This CDR3 is CASSFETGRHEQYF. The CDR3, as DNA: TGTGCCAGCAGCTTCGAGACAGGGAGGCACGAGCAGTACTTC.

The count of this clone is one. CDR3 loop: CASSLFGLTGELFF. The CDR3 nucleotides read TGTGCCAGCAGTTTATTCGGGTTGACCGGGGAGCTGTTTTTT. The chain uses TRBV28 and TRBJ2-2, with unresolved D. Germline loops: CDR1 MDHEN, CDR2 SYDVKM. Trimming shortened V by 1 base and J by 5 bases, and 8 bases separated the two germline ends. The CDR3 contains 14 residues.

The rearrangement links TRBV6-4 to TRBJ2-1; possible D gene TRBD2, 5 bases. Trimming removed 3 bases at V and 6 bases at J, with 12 bases between. Looked up from germline, CDR1 is MRHNA and CDR2 is SNTAGT. The CDR3 is 14 amino acids. CDR3 region: CASSEEDLGNEQFF. The CDR3 region has the DNA TGTGCCAGCAGTGAGGAGGACCTAGGCAATGAGCAGTTCTTC.